The entry below describes one T cell receptor (beta chain). What it binds is unknown. This entry belongs to a study of post-analysis software for immune sequencing data. Turning to the study itself: Some patients lacked subtype; others had relapsing-remitting, secondary progressive or progressive-relapsing disease. Whole-study results and caveats: Multiple sclerosis was associated with a significant reduction in normalized Chao1 diversity relative to controls. Under the F measure, samples that were prepared in one batch clustered strongly together. TRBV segments more frequent in patients than in controls numbered about five and included TRBV5-6, TRBV5-1 and TRBV20-1.

The V end lost 1 base, the J end lost 4 bases, and 17 bases lay between the germline ends. Germline V gene sequence: CDR1 SGHRS, CDR2 YFSETQ. The CDR3 spans 16 residues. Every TCR beta cDNA library bore unique molecular identifiers. The yield from roughly 1 to 10 million T cells was 500,000 or so cDNA molecules in total. MiXCR was run by TCRdb on the PCR reads, yielding one entry per CDR3 protein. The table shows 400,000 to 500,000 distinct CDR3 sequences, with about 40% occurring only once. The sequenced sample was blood. The TCR originated in a girl aged 2 to 10 with multiple sclerosis. This chain links TRBV5-1 with TRBJ1-1; maybe TRBD1 (5 bases). The CDR3 nucleotides are TGCGCCAGCAGCTTGTTTTCGATGGGGGGAGGCACTGAAGCTTTCTTT. Translation gives CASSLFSMGGGTEAFF.